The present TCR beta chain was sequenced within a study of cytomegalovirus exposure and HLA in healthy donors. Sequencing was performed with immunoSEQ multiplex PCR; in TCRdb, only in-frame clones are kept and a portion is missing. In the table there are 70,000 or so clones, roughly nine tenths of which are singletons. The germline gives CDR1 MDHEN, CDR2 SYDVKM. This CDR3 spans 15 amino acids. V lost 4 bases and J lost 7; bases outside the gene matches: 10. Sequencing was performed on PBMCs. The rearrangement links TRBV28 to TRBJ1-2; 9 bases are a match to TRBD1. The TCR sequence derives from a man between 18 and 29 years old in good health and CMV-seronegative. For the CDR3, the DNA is TGTGCCAGCAGTTCCCCGGGGACAGGGACCTTTGGCTACACCTTC. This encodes CASSSPGTGTFGYTF.